This entry describes one T cell receptor beta chain. CDR1 MGHDK and CDR2 SYGVNS come from the germline V gene. This CDR3 region has 9 residues. V shed 6 bases and J shed 15 bases, with 6 bases lying between them. This sample was included in a study of T cells in Graves' hyperthyroidism and ophthalmopathy. There were TCR beta CDR3 regions amplified from RNA transcripts. The primer set for the first-round RT-PCR of the TCR CDR3 was HTBI. Using its own MiXCR run on the multiplex PCR reads, TCRdb lists one record per CDR3 protein. The sample lists hundreds of thousands of distinct CDR3 sequences, over 35% occurring once.

Sequencing used blood. This TCR derives from a man between 18 and 29 years old with Graves' hyperthyroidism. The chain employs TRBV25-1 and TRBJ2-6, with D unclear. The CDR3 region is CASSPRLTF. The CDR3 nucleotides read TGTGCCAGCAGCCCCCGCCTGACTTTC.